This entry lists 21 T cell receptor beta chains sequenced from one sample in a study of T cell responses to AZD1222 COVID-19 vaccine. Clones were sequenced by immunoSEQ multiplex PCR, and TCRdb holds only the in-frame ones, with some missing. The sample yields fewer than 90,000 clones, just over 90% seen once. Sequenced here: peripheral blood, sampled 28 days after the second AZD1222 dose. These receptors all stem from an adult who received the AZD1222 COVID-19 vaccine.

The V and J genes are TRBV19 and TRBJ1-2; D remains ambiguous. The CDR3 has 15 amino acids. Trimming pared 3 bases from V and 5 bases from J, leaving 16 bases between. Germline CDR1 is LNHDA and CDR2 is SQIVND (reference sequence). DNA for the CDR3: TGTGCCAGTAGTATCCCCCGAGGGCACAGATATGGCTACACCTTC. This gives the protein CASSIPRGHRYGYTF.

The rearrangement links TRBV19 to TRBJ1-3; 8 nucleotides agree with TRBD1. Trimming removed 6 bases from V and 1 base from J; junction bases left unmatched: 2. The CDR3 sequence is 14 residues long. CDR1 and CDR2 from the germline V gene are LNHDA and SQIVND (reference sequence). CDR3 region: CASSRTGSGNTIYF. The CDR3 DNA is TGTGCCAGTAGCCGGACAGGGTCTGGAAACACCATATATTTT.

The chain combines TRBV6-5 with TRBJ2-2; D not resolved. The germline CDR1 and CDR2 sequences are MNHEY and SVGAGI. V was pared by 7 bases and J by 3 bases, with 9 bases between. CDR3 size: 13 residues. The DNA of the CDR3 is TGTGCCAGCACCAACTGGGACACCGGGGAGCTGTTTTTT. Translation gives CASTNWDTGELFF.

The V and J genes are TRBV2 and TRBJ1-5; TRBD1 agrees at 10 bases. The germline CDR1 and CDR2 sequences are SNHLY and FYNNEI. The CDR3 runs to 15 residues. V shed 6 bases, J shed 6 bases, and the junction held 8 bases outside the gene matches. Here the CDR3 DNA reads TGTGCCAGCAGCTCGACCGGGACAGGGGTTCAGCCCCAGCATTTT. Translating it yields CASSSTGTGVQPQHF.

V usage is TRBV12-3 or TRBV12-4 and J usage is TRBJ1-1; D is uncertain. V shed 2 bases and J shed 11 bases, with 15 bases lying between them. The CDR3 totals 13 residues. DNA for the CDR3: TGTGCCAGCAGTTTATTGGAAGGTTTAGAGGCTTTCTTT. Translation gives CASSLLEGLEAFF.

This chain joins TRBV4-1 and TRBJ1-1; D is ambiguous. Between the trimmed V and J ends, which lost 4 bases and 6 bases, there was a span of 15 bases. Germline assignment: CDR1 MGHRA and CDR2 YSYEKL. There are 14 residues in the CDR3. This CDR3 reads CASSPSPGFAEAFF. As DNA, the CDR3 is TGCGCCAGCAGCCCCAGTCCGGGATTCGCTGAAGCTTTCTTT.

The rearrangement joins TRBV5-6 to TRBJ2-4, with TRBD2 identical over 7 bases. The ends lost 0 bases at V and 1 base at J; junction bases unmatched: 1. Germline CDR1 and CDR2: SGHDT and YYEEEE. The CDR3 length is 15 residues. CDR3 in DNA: TGTGCCAGCAGCTTGGGGGACTACGCCAAAAACATTCAGTACTTC. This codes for CASSLGDYAKNIQYF.

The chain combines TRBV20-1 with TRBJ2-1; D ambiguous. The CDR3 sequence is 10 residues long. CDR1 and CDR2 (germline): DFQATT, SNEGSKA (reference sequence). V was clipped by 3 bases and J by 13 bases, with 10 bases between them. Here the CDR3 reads CSASAGTQFF. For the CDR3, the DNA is TGCAGTGCTAGTGCCGGAACCCAGTTCTTC.

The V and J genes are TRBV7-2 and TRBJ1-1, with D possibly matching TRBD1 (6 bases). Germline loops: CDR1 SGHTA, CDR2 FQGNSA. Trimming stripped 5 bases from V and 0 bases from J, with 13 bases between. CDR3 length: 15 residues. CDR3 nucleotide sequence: TGTGCCAGCAGCCCACTACAGGGCCTGAACACTGAAGCTTTCTTT. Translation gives CASSPLQGLNTEAFF.

The CDR3 loop reads CASSERGNQNTEAFF. The DNA for the CDR3 is TGCGCCAGCAGTGAGAGGGGCAATCAGAACACTGAAGCTTTCTTT. This chain links TRBV10-2 with TRBJ1-1; D might be TRBD1 (5 bases). Germline CDR1 WSHSY, CDR2 SAAADI. The CDR3 extends over 15 amino acids. V lost 2 bases and J 1 base, leaving 11 bases between the germline ends.

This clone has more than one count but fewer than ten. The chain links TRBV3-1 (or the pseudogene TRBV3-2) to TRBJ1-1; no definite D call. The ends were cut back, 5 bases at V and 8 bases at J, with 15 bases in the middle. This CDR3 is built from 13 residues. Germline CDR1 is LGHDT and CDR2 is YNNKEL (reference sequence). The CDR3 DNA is TGTGCCAGCAGCACCCAAGGGAGTGGGGAAGCTTTCTTT. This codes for CASSTQGSGEAFF.

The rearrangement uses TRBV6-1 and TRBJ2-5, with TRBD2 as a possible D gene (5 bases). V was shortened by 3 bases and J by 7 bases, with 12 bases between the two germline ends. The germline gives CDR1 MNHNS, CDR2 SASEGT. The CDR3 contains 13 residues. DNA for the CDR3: TGTGCCAGCAGTGATTGGCCCGAGGGGACCCAGTACTTC. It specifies CASSDWPEGTQYF.

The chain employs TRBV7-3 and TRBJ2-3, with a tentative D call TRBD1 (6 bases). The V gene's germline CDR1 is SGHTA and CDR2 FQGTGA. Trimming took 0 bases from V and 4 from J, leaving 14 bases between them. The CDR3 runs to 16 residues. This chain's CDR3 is CASSLTGHGAADTQYF. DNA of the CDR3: TGTGCCAGCAGCTTAACGGGACACGGAGCAGCAGATACGCAGTATTTT.

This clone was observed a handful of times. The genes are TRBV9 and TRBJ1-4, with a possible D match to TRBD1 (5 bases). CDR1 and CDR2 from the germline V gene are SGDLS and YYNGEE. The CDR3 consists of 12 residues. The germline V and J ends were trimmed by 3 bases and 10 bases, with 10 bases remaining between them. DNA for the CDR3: TGTGCCAGCAGCGGCACCGGGGGAAAACTGTTTTTT. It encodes CASSGTGGKLFF.

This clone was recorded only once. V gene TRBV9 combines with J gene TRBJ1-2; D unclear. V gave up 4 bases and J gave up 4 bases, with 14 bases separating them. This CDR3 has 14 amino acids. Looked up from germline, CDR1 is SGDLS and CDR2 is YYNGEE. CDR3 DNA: TGTGCCAGCAGCCCGGGTCCGACATCCTATGGCTACACCTTC. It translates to CASSPGPTSYGYTF.

This CDR3 reads CAWSVRSADQSNYGYTF. Here the CDR3 DNA reads TGTGCCTGGAGTGTAAGGTCGGCAGACCAATCTAACTATGGCTACACCTTC. The chain is built from TRBV30 and TRBJ1-2; unclear D gene. This CDR3 region has 17 residues. Germline CDR1 GTSNPN, CDR2 SVGIG (reference sequence). V was clipped by 0 bases and J by 0 bases, with 17 bases between them.

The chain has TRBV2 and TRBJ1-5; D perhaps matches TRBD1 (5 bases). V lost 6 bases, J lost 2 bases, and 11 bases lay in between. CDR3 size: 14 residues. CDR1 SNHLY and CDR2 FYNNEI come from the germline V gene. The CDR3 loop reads CASRSPRGNQPQHF. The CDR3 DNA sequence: TGTGCCAGCAGGTCTCCCAGGGGCAATCAGCCCCAGCATTTT. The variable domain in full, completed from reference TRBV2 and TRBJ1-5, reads EPEVTQTPSHQVTQMGQEVILRCVPISNHLYFYWYRQILGQKVEFLVSFYNNEISEKSEIFDDQFSVERPDGSNFTLKIRSTKLEDSAMYFCASRSPRGNQPQHFGDGTRLSIL.

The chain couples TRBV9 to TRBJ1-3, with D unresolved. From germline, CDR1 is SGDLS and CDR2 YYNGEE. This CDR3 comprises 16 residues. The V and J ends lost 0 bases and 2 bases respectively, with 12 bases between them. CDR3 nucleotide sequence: TGTGCCAGCAGCGTAGGAGGAGGGCTGGCTGGAAACACCATATATTTT. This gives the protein CASSVGGGLAGNTIYF. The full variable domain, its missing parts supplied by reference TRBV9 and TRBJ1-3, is DSGVTQTPKHLITATGQRVTLRCSPRSGDLSVYWYQQSLDQGLQFLIQYYNGEERAKGNILERFSAQQFPDLHSELNLSSLELGDSALYFCASSVGGGLAGNTIYFGEGSWLTVV.

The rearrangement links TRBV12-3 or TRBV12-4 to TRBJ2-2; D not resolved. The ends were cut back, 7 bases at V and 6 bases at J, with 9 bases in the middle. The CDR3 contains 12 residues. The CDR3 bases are TGTGCCAGCATTACGAAGCCCGGGGAGCTGTTTTTT. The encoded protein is CASITKPGELFF.

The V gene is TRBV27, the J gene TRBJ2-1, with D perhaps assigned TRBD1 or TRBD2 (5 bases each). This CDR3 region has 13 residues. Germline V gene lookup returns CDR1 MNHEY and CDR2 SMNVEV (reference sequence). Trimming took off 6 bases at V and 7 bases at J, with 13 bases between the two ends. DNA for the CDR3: TGTGCCAGCAGCCGGGACCCCCAGAATGAGCAGTTCTTC. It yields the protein CASSRDPQNEQFF.

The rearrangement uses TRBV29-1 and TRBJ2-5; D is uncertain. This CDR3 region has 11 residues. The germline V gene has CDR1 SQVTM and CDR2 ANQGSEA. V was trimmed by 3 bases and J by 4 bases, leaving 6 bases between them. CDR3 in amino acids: CSVDGGETQYF. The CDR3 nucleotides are TGCAGCGTTGACGGCGGAGAGACCCAGTACTTC.